The 15 T cell receptor beta chains listed next were all sequenced from one sample in a study of T cells after yellow fever vaccination. TCRdb re-called the 5' RACE reads with MiXCR, one entry per CDR3 protein. The top ten clones hold more than 15% of a sample with around 310,000 distinct CDR3 sequences, roughly 9.4% of them seen once. The sequenced sample was PBMCs, obtained on the day of the first yellow fever vaccination. The receptors stem from a man aged 18 to 30 who received the YFV17D yellow fever vaccine.

This clonotype was observed a handful of times. One junction end disagrees with the germline gene, perhaps due to a read error. CDR3 sequence: CASRSRTGAGELFF. The CDR3 DNA is TGCGCCAGCCGTTCCAGGACAGGGGCCGGAGAGCTGTTTTTT. V and J are TRBV4-3 and TRBJ2-2; 9 nucleotides match TRBD1. This CDR3 comprises 14 residues. Per the germline V gene, CDR1 is LGHNA and CDR2 is YSLEER.

In its sample, this clonotype was seen a few times. This sequence joins TRBV7-9 and TRBJ2-5, with D unclear. The V gene's germline CDR1 is SEHNR and CDR2 FQNEAQ (reference sequence). V was pared by 5 bases and J by 4 bases, with 11 bases between. The CDR3 is 13 residues long. The CDR3, as DNA: TGTGCCAGCAGCCCTCAAACTGGAGAGACCCAGTACTTC. Protein: CASSPQTGETQYF.

This clonotype was counted many times. This rearrangement joins TRBV7-8 to TRBJ2-2, with TRBD1 as a possible D gene (7 bases). V lost 5 bases and J 6 bases, leaving 22 bases between the germline ends. CDR3 size: 17 residues. The germline V gene has CDR1 SGHVS and CDR2 FQNEAQ. The CDR3 DNA sequence: TGTGCCAGCAGCAACAACGACAGGGAGGTAGTGGCCGGGGAGCTGTTTTTT. Its protein product is CASSNNDREVVAGELFF.

There are many counts of this clonotype. The chain combines TRBV7-8 with TRBJ2-1; the D call may be TRBD1 or TRBD2 (6 bases each). V was trimmed by 4 bases and J by 6 bases, leaving 13 bases between them. The CDR3 length is 14 residues. Germline CDR1 is SGHVS and CDR2 is FQNEAQ. The CDR3 DNA sequence: TGTGCCAGCAGCTCCGGGGGCCAGAGCAATGAGCAGTTCTTC. It specifies CASSSGGQSNEQFF.

The rearrangement links TRBV29-1 to TRBJ2-5; TRBD1 aligns across 10 bases. Losses at the gene ends were 7 bases for V and 5 bases for J; bases not matched to a gene: 7. Germline V lookup: CDR1 SQVTM, CDR2 ANQGSEA. The CDR3 totals 13 residues. The CDR3: CSGRQGAGETQYF. CDR3 nucleotide sequence: TGCAGCGGCCGACAGGGGGCCGGGGAGACCCAGTACTTC.

This clonotype was found a few times. The CDR3 bases are TGTGCCAGCAGCCAAGTGGGGCAGCCCCAGCATTTT. Its protein product is CASSQVGQPQHF. This rearrangement joins TRBV14 to TRBJ1-5, with unresolved D. V was trimmed by 1 base and J by 7 bases, leaving 5 bases between them. There are 12 residues in the CDR3. Germline V gene sequence: CDR1 SGHDN, CDR2 FVKESK.

The genes are TRBV6-1 and TRBJ2-5; D not resolved. The V and J ends lost 1 base and 0 bases respectively, with 6 bases between them. This CDR3 spans 14 amino acids. The germline V gene encodes CDR1 MNHNS and CDR2 SASEGT. The DNA for the CDR3 is TGTGCCAGCAGTGAAGGTGCAGACCAAGAGACCCAGTACTTC. Protein sequence: CASSEGADQETQYF.

The table lists this clonotype with many counts. This rearrangement joins TRBV7-2 to TRBJ1-2; weak D call: TRBD1 (6 bases). The germline V and J ends were trimmed by 0 bases and 8 bases, with 13 bases remaining between them. The CDR3 sequence is 14 residues long. Germline lookup yields CDR1 SGHTA and CDR2 FQGNSA. In DNA form, the CDR3 reads TGTGCCAGCAGCTTAGCGATGGGGGCGCGAGGCTACACCTTC. This gives the protein CASSLAMGARGYTF.

The genes are TRBV7-2 and TRBJ2-3, with unresolved D. V dropped 5 bases and J dropped 2 bases, with 14 bases sitting between them. The CDR3 length is 15 residues. Germline-derived CDR1 and CDR2 are SGHTA and FQGNSA. The DNA for the CDR3 is TGTGCCAGCAGCCCCGGTGCCGTTATCACAGATACGCAGTATTTT. Translating gives CASSPGAVITDTQYF.

This clonotype was detected ten times or more. The rearrangement joins TRBV6-5 to TRBJ1-1; D might be TRBD1 (6 bases). V shed 4 bases and J shed 4 bases, with 22 bases lying between them. Germline V gene lookup returns CDR1 MNHEY and CDR2 SVGAGI. This CDR3 spans 17 amino acids. This CDR3 is CASSSERQARRTTEAFF. In nucleotides, the CDR3 is TGTGCCAGCAGTTCCGAAAGACAGGCTCGGAGAACCACTGAAGCTTTCTTT.

In its sample, this clonotype was seen many times. In DNA form, the CDR3 reads TGTGCCAGCAGCTTGGCCGGGGTCTCGGAGACCCAGTACTTC. Translated: CASSLAGVSETQYF. J is TRBJ2-5 and V is TRBV5-6, with D possibly being TRBD2 (5 bases). V dropped 0 bases and J dropped 5 bases, with 11 bases sitting between them. This CDR3 is 14 amino acids long. From germline, CDR1 is SGHDT and CDR2 YYEEEE.

The chain recombines TRBV3-1 with TRBJ2-1; D gene unclear. The V and J ends lost 10 bases and 4 bases respectively, with 29 bases between them. CDR1 and CDR2 (germline): LGHDT, YNNKEL (reference sequence). CDR3 length: 18 amino acids. DNA of the CDR3: TGTGCCACCACTACAAGAAGTGGTCTCCTAGGGCCTTACAATGAGCAGTTCTTC. It specifies CATTTRSGLLGPYNEQFF.

A few counts support this clonotype. CDR3: CASSSRDPKDTQYF. In nucleotides, the CDR3 is TGTGCCAGTAGCTCCCGGGACCCAAAGGATACGCAGTATTTT. This chain connects TRBV19 to TRBJ2-3, with D perhaps being TRBD1 or TRBD2 (5 bases each). This CDR3 is built from 14 residues. V shed 6 bases and J shed 6 bases, with 16 bases lying between them. CDR1 is LNHDA and CDR2 is SQIVND in the germline V gene (reference sequence). Looking up the rest from reference TRBV19 and TRBJ2-3 gives the full variable domain: DGGITQSPKYLFRKEGQNVTLSCEQNLNHDAMYWYRQDPGQGLRLIYYSQIVNDFQKGDIAEGYSVSREKKESFPLTVTSAQKNPTAFYLCASSSRDPKDTQYFGPGTRLTVL.

The rearrangement links TRBV7-2 to TRBJ1-2, with TRBD1 matching over 10 bases. The CDR3 length is 15 residues. J gave up 7 bases and V 1 base, and 6 bases lay outside the gene matches. Germline V gene sequence: CDR1 SGHTA, CDR2 FQGNSA. CDR3 region: CASSLGRQGAGGYTF. The CDR3 nucleotides read TGTGCCAGCAGCTTAGGAAGACAGGGGGCAGGTGGCTACACCTTC.

This clonotype was seen more than once but under ten times. The V gene is TRBV7-9, the J gene TRBJ2-5; TRBD2 aligns across 7 bases. Germline V lookup: CDR1 SEHNR, CDR2 FQNEAQ (reference sequence). The V segment lost 4 bases and the J segment 5 bases; nucleotides outside the gene matches: 7. This CDR3 has 14 residues. The CDR3 here is CASSSKAGEETQYF. The CDR3 bases are TGTGCCAGCAGCTCTAAGGCGGGGGAGGAGACCCAGTACTTC.